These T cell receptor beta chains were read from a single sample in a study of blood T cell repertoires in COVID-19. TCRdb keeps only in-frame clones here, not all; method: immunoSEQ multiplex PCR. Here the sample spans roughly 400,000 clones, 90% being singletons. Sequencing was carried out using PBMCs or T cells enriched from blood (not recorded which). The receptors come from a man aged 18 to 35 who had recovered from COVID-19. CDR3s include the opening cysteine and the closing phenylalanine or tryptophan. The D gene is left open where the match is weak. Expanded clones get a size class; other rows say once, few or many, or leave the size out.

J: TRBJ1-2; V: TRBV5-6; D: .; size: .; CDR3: CANAQGDGYTF; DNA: TGTGCCAACGCACAGGGAGACGGCTACACCTTC
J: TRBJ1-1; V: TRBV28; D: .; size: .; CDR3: CASREVNTEAFF; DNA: TGTGCCAGCAGGGAGGTGAACACTGAAGCTTTCTTT
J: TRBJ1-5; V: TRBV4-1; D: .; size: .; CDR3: CASSQDPGGNQPQHF; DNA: TGCGCCAGCAGCCAAGATCCGGGAGGGAATCAGCCCCAGCATTTT
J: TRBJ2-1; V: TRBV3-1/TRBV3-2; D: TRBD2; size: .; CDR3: CASSQVSGAGRYNEQFF; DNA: TGTGCCAGCAGCCAAGTTTCAGGAGCGGGGAGGTACAATGAGCAGTTCTTC
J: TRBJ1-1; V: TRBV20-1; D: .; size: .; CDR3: CSGRQESEAFF; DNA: TGCAGTGGAAGGCAGGAATCTGAAGCTTTCTTT
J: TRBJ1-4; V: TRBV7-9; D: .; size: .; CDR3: CASSLGGRGTNEKLFF; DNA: TGTGCCAGCAGCTTAGGGGGCAGGGGTACAAATGAAAAACTGTTTTTT
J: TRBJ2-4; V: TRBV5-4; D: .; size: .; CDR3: CASSLGTDSAKNIQYF; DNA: TGTGCCAGCAGCTTGGGGACCGACAGCGCCAAAAACATTCAGTACTTC
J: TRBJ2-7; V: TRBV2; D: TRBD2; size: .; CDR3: CATRPGGSPYEQYF; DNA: TGTGCCACCCGACCGGGAGGGAGTCCCTACGAGCAGTACTTC
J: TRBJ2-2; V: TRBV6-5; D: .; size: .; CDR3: CASSRLNTGELFF; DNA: TGTGCCAGCAGTCGTTTGAACACCGGGGAGCTGTTTTTT
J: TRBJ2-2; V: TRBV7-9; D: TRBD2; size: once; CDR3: CASSPPRGGRDTGELFF; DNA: TGTGCCAGCAGCCCCCCACGCGGCGGGAGGGACACCGGGGAGCTGTTTTTT
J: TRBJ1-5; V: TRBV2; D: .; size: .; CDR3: CASSVSGAGNQPQHF; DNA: TGTGCCAGCAGTGTATCAGGGGCGGGCAATCAGCCCCAGCATTTT
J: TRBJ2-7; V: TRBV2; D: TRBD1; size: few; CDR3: CASRGRDRATNEQYF; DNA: TGTGCCAGCCGCGGGCGGGACAGGGCTACTAACGAGCAGTACTTC
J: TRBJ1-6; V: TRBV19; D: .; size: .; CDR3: CASTQKGVGNSPLHF; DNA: TGTGCCAGTACCCAGAAAGGGGTAGGAAATTCACCCCTCCACTTT
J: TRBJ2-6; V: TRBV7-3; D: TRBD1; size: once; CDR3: CASSLQGAAGANVLTF; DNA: TGTGCCAGCAGCTTACAGGGGGCGGCTGGGGCCAACGTCCTGACTTTC
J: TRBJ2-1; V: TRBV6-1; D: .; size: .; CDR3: CASSEVAGSSNEQFF; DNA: TGTGCCAGCAGTGAGGTGGCGGGGTCCAGCAATGAGCAGTTCTTC
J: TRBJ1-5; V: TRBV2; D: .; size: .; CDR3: CASSEALRQFNQPQHF; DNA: TGTGCCAGCAGTGAAGCGCTTCGACAGTTCAATCAGCCCCAGCATTTT
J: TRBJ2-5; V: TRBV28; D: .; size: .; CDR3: CASRGETQYF; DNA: TGTGCCAGCCGGGGGGAGACCCAGTACTTC
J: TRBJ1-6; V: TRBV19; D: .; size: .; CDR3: CASSFMSSPLHF; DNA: TGTGCCAGTAGTTTTATGAGTTCACCCCTCCACTTT
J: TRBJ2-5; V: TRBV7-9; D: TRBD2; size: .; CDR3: CASSLALRGAETQYF; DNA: TGTGCCAGCAGCTTAGCGCTGCGGGGGGCGGAGACCCAGTACTTC
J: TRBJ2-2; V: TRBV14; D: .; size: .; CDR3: CASSPLTTRSTGELFF; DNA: TGTGCCAGCAGCCCCCTGACGACTAGGAGCACCGGGGAGCTGTTTTTT
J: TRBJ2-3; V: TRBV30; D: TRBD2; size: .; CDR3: CACAPGLAGGGDTQYF; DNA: TGTGCCTGCGCCCCGGGACTAGCGGGAGGAGGGGATACGCAGTATTTT
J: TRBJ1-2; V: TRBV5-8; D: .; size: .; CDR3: CASSLVWSGANYGYTF; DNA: TGTGCCAGCAGCTTGGTCTGGTCTGGGGCCAACTATGGCTACACCTTC
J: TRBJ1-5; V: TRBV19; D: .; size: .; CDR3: CASSTDRYSNQPQHF; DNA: TGTGCCAGTAGTACGGACAGATATAGCAATCAGCCCCAGCATTTT
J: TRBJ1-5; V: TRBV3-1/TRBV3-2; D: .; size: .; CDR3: CASSQEGGARQPQHF; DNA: TGTGCCAGCAGCCAAGAAGGTGGGGCGCGCCAGCCCCAGCATTTT
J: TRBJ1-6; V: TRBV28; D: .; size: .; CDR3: CASSLPSRGSPLHF; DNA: TGTGCCAGCAGTTTACCCTCGCGGGGTTCACCCCTCCACTTT
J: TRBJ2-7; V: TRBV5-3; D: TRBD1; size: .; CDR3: CASLTRQGVYEQYF; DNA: TGTGCCAGCTTAACCAGACAGGGCGTGTACGAGCAGTACTTC
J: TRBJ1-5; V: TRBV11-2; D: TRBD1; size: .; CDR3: CASSSGTGVTQPQHF; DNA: TGTGCCAGCAGTTCCGGGACAGGGGTGACTCAGCCCCAGCATTTT
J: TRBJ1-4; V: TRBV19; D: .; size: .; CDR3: CASSIAGWEKLFF; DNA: TGTGCCAGTAGTATCGCGGGTTGGGAAAAACTGTTTTTT
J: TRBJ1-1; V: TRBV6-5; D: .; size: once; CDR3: CASRNTPGNTEAFF; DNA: TGTGCCAGCAGGAATACACCGGGGAACACTGAAGCTTTCTTT